This T cell receptor (beta chain) comes out of a study of shared clonotypes between healthy human individuals. On the study more broadly: Each donor contributed plates that comprised three CD4 naive, three CD4 memory, two CD8 naive and one CD8 memory. Study outcomes and limitations: Generation of non-shared clonotypes was less probable than generation of clonotypes shared by all four donors.

This CDR3 has 21 amino acids. Concerning this clone: Its antigen is still unknown.

TCRdb keeps only in-frame clones here, not all; method: immunoSEQ multiplex PCR. The data show some 2,000,000 clones, nearly 97% seen once. The chain employs TRBV21-1 and TRBJ2-7; TRBD2, the D gene given by the table, was not confirmed from the DNA. TRBV21-1 is a listed pseudogene. Sample: naive CD4+ T cells sorted from blood. As for subset: CD45RA+ positively selected. This TCR derives from a man younger than 30 in good health. CDR3 sequence (DNA): TGTGCCAGCAGCGAAAAGGGAGAAGAGGGGACTAGCGACCGAAGCTCCTACGAGCAGTACTTC. It specifies CASSEKGEEGTSDRSSYEQYF.